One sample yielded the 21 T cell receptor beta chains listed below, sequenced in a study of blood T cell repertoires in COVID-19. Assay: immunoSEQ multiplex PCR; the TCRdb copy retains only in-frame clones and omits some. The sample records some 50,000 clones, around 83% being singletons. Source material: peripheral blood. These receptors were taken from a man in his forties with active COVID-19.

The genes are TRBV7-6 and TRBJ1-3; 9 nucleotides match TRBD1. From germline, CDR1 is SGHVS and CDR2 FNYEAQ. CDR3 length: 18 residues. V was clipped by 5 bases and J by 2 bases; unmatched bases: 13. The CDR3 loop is CASSRLRDRDIAGNTIYF. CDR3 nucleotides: TGTGCCAGCAGCCGACTCCGGGACAGGGATATTGCTGGAAACACCATATATTTT.

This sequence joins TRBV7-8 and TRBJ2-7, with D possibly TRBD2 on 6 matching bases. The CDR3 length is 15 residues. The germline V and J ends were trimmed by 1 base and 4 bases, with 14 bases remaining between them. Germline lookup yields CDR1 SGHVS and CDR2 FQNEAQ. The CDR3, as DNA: TGTGCCAGCAGCTTAGTCGCCGGACTATCTTACGAGCAGTACTTC. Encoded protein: CASSLVAGLSYEQYF.

The CDR3 nucleotides are TGTGCCAGCAGTTTAGACCGGGACAACCTCCACTTT. Translating it yields CASSLDRDNLHF. V usage is TRBV5-6 and J usage is TRBJ1-6, with a weak D call TRBD1 (6 bases). The germline V gene has CDR1 SGHDT and CDR2 YYEEEE. Trimming took off 5 bases at V and 15 bases at J, with 15 bases between the two ends. The CDR3 contains 12 residues.

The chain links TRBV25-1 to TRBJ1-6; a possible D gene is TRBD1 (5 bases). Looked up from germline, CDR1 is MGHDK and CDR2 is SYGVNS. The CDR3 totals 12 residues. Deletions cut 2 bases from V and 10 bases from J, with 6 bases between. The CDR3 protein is CASSEGASPLHF. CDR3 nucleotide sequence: TGTGCCAGCAGTGAAGGGGCGTCACCCCTCCACTTT.

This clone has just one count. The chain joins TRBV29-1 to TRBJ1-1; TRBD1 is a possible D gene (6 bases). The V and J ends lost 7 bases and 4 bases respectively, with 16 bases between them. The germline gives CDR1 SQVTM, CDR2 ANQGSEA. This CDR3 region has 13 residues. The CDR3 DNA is TGCAGCGGCCGACGGGGGGCGGTCACTGAAGCTTTCTTT. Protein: CSGRRGAVTEAFF.

This CDR3 is CAWSGTGSGKLFF. CDR3 nucleotide sequence: TGTGCCTGGAGTGGCACAGGGTCGGGAAAACTGTTTTTT. The V and J genes are TRBV30 and TRBJ1-4; possibly TRBD1 for D (6 bases). This CDR3 has 13 residues. Trimming shortened V by 1 base and J by 10 bases, and 13 bases separated the two germline ends. Germline-derived CDR1 and CDR2 are GTSNPN and SVGIG (reference sequence).

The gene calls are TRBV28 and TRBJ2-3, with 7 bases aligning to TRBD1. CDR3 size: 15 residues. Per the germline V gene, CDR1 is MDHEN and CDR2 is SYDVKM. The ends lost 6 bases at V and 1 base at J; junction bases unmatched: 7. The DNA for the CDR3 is TGTGCCAGCAGGAGGACAGGCGAGGGCACAGATACGCAGTATTTT. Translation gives CASRRTGEGTDTQYF.

This CDR3 reads CASSPQGQGPYEQYF. The CDR3 DNA follows: TGTGCCAGCTCACCACAAGGACAGGGCCCCTACGAGCAGTACTTC. This rearrangement joins TRBV18 to TRBJ2-7, with 8 bases that match TRBD1. V shed 1 base, J shed 2 bases, and the junction held 4 bases outside the gene matches. This CDR3 comprises 15 residues. The germline gives CDR1 KGHSH, CDR2 LQKENI. The whole variable domain, filled in from reference TRBV18 and TRBJ2-7, reads NAGVMQNPRHLVRRRGQEARLRCSPMKGHSHVYWYRQLPEEGLKFMVYLQKENIIDESGMPKERFSAEFPKEGPSILRIQQVVRGDSAAYFCASSPQGQGPYEQYFGPGTRLTVT.

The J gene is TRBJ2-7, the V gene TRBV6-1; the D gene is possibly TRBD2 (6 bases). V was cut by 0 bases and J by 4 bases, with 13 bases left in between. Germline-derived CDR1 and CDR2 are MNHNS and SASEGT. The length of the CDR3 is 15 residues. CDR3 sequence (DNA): TGTGCCAGCAGTGAAGCGCCCGGGAGCCAGTACGAGCAGTACTTC. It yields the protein CASSEAPGSQYEQYF.

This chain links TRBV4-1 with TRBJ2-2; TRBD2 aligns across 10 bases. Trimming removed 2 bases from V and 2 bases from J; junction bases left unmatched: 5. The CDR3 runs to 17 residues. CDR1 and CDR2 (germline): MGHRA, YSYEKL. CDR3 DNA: TGCGCCAGCAGCCAACACAAACTAGCGGGAAACACCGGGGAGCTGTTTTTT. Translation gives CASSQHKLAGNTGELFF.

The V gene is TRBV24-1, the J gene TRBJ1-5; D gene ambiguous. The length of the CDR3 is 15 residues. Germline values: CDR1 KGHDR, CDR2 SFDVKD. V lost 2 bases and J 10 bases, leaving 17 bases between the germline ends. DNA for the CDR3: TGTGCCACCAGTGATTCTGCAGGCCCGCTTTTTCCCCAGCATTTT. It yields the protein CATSDSAGPLFPQHF.

CDR3 protein: CASSSRSGETQYF. CDR3 DNA: TGTGCCAGTAGTAGCCGGTCCGGAGAGACCCAGTACTTC. The chain combines TRBV19 with TRBJ2-5; D remains ambiguous. Germline V CDR1 and CDR2: LNHDA, SQIVND (reference sequence). The germline V and J ends were trimmed by 4 bases and 4 bases, with 10 bases remaining between them. The CDR3 is 13 residues long.

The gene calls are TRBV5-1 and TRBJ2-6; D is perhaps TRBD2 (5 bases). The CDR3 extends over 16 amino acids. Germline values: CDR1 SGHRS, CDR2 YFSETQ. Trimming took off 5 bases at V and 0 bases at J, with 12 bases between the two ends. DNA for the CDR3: TGCGCCAGCAGACGGGGTACTGACTCTGGGGCCAACGTCCTGACTTTC. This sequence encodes CASRRGTDSGANVLTF.

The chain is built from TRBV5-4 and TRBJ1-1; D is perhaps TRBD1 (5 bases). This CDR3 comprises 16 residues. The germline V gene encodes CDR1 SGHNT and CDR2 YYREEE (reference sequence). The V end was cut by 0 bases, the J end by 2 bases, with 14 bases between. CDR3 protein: CASSLAPTDPNTEAFF. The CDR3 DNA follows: TGTGCCAGCAGCTTGGCCCCGACAGATCCTAACACTGAAGCTTTCTTT.

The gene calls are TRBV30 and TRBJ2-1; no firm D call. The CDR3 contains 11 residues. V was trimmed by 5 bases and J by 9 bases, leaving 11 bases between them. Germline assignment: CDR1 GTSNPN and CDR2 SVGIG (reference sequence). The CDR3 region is CAWCDVREQFF. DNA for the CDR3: TGTGCCTGGTGCGATGTGCGTGAGCAGTTCTTC.

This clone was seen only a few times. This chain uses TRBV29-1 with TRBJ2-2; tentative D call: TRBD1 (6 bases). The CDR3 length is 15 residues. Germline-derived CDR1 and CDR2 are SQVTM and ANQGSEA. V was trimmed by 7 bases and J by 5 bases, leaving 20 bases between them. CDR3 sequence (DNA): TGCAGCGCCAGGGGTTCGATTCCTTGGACCGGGGAGCTGTTTTTT. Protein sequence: CSARGSIPWTGELFF.

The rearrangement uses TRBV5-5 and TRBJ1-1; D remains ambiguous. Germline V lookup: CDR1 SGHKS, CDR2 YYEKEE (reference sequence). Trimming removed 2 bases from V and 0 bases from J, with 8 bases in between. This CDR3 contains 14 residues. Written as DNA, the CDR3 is TGTGCCAGCAGCTTTAAACATATGAACACTGAAGCTTTCTTT. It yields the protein CASSFKHMNTEAFF.

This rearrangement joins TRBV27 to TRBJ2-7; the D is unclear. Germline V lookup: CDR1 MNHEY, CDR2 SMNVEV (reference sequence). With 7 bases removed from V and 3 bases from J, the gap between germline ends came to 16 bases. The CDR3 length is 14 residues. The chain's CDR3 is CASKATLGGYEQYF. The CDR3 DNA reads TGTGCCAGCAAGGCGACCCTAGGTGGCTACGAGCAGTACTTC.

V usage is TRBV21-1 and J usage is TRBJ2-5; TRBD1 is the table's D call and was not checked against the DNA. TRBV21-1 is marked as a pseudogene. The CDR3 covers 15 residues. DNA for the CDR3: TGTGCCAGCAGTACCGACAGGGGGGAGTACGAGACCCAGTACTTC. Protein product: CASSTDRGEYETQYF.

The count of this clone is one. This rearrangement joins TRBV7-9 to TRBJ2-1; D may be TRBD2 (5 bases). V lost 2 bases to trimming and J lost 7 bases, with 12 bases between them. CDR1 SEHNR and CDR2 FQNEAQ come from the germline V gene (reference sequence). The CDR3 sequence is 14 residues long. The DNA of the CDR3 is TGTGCCAGCAGCTTATCGACTAACTCAAATGAGCAGTTCTTC. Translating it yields CASSLSTNSNEQFF.

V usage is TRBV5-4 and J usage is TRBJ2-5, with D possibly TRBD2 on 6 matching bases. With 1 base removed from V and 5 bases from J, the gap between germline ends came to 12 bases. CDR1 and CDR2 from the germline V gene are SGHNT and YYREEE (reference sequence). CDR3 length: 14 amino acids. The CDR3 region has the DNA TGTGCCAGCAGCTTGTACGGGAGCGGGGAGACCCAGTACTTC. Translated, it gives CASSLYGSGETQYF.